A single T cell receptor beta chain is shown here with its context. These data belong to a study of CD8 T cells in Susac syndrome. Germline CDR1 is LNHNV and CDR2 is YYDKDF (reference sequence). CDR3 length: 14 amino acids. The V end was cut by 7 bases, the J end by 5 bases, with 15 bases between. An amount of RNA that ranged from about 0.45 to 1 ug was reverse transcribed with random hexamers. TCRdb independently ran MiXCR on the immunoSEQ multiplex PCR reads; one entry per CDR3 protein. In the table there are roughly 150,000 distinct CDR3 sequences, 94% of which are singletons. Specimen: CD4+ T cells from PBMCs. The origin of this receptor is a human donor with multiple sclerosis. The genes are TRBV15 and TRBJ2-1; D perhaps matches TRBD2 (5 bases). The CDR3 loop is CATKSGETNNEQFF. CDR3 in DNA: TGTGCCACCAAAAGCGGAGAGACGAACAATGAGCAGTTCTTC.